One and the same sample provided the 28 T cell receptor beta chains below, sequenced in a study of blood T cell repertoires in COVID-19. The protocol was immunoSEQ multiplex PCR, while the TCRdb copy is restricted to in-frame clones and leaves out a portion. The sample shows roughly 130,000 clones, around 80% of them seen only once. The sequencing input was peripheral blood. These receptor sequences come from a man in his 70s with acute or convalescent COVID-19.

The chain carries TRBV7-2 and TRBJ1-6, with 8 bases that match TRBD1. Per the germline V gene, CDR1 is SGHTA and CDR2 is FQGNSA. The CDR3 extends over 17 amino acids. V gave up 0 bases and J gave up 8 bases; unmatched junction bases: 9. This CDR3 reads CASSLAGTGTRDSPLHF. The CDR3 bases are TGTGCCAGCAGCTTAGCCGGGACAGGTACGCGAGATTCACCCCTCCACTTT.

The chain recombines TRBV2 with TRBJ1-1, with D possibly TRBD1 on 6 matching bases. Trimming took 7 bases from V and 0 from J, leaving 9 bases between them. The CDR3 totals 13 residues. In germline, CDR1 is SNHLY, CDR2 FYNNEI. CDR3 nucleotides: TGTGCCAGCACACAGGGTCTGAACACTGAAGCTTTCTTT. Translated, it gives CASTQGLNTEAFF.

The chain couples TRBV5-5 to TRBJ1-1, with D unclear. The CDR3 totals 17 residues. The V gene's germline CDR1 is SGHKS and CDR2 YYEKEE (reference sequence). V dropped 1 base and J dropped 2 bases, with 18 bases sitting between them. CDR3 bases: TGTGCCAGCAGCTTGCCAAACTGGAGGGCTTTAAACACTGAAGCTTTCTTT. It codes for CASSLPNWRALNTEAFF. The full variable domain, completed using reference TRBV5-5 and TRBJ1-1, is DAGVTQSPTHLIKTRGQQVTLRCSPISGHKSVSWYQQVLGQGPQFIFQYYEKEERGRGNFPDRFSARQFPNYSSELNVNALLLGDSALYLCASSLPNWRALNTEAFFGQGTRLTVV.

The chain couples TRBV19 to TRBJ2-5; D not certain. The CDR3 covers 13 residues. V gave up 4 bases and J gave up 1 base, with 7 bases separating them. CDR1 and CDR2 from the germline V gene are LNHDA and SQIVND (reference sequence). The CDR3, as DNA: TGTGCCAGTAGTAGGGCCATCCAAGAGACCCAGTACTTC. This gives the protein CASSRAIQETQYF. The full variable domain, its missing parts supplied by reference TRBV19 and TRBJ2-5, is DGGITQSPKYLFRKEGQNVTLSCEQNLNHDAMYWYRQDPGQGLRLIYYSQIVNDFQKGDIAEGYSVSREKKESFPLTVTSAQKNPTAFYLCASSRAIQETQYFGPGTRLLVL.

V and J are TRBV6-5 and TRBJ2-1, with a possible D match to TRBD1 (7 bases). Germline V gene sequence: CDR1 MNHEY, CDR2 SVGAGI. The V end was cut by 2 bases, the J end by 3 bases, with 14 bases between. The CDR3 spans 16 residues. CDR3 coding DNA: TGTGCCAGCAGTTACCCCCAGGGGGGTAGCTACAATGAGCAGTTCTTC. The encoded protein is CASSYPQGGSYNEQFF.

This chain uses TRBV4-1 with TRBJ1-6, with TRBD1 matching 9 bases. The V segment lost 3 bases and the J segment 9 bases; nucleotides outside the gene matches: 9. The V gene's germline CDR1 is MGHRA and CDR2 YSYEKL. This CDR3 is 16 amino acids long. CDR3 DNA sequence: TGCGCCAGCAGCCAGCCCCGAGACAGGGGGATTTCACCCCTCCACTTT. Its translation is CASSQPRDRGISPLHF.

The genes are TRBV20-1 and TRBJ2-7; 8 bases agree with TRBD1. The CDR3 sequence is 11 residues long. Per the germline V gene, CDR1 is DFQATT and CDR2 is SNEGSKA (reference sequence). Trimming took 5 bases from V and 6 from J; bases not matched to a gene: 3. CDR3 nucleotide sequence: TGCAGTGCTCCAGGGGGCGCCGAGCAGTACTTC. Translation gives CSAPGGAEQYF.

This chain connects TRBV18 to TRBJ1-3; D not resolved. Trimming stripped 2 bases from V and 2 bases from J, with 13 bases between. CDR3 length: 16 residues. Germline CDR1 KGHSH, CDR2 LQKENI. The CDR3 nucleotides read TGTGCCAGCTCACCATTGGAGATCACAACTGGAAACACCATATATTTT. It specifies CASSPLEITTGNTIYF.

The rearrangement links TRBV11-2 to TRBJ2-7; possible D gene TRBD1, 5 bases. Trimming cost V 0 bases and J 3 bases, with 9 bases left between them. Germline assignment: CDR1 SGHAT and CDR2 FQNNGV. CDR3 length: 14 residues. In DNA form, the CDR3 reads TGTGCCAGCAGCTTAGAGGGCAGGGACTACGAGCAGTACTTC. Protein: CASSLEGRDYEQYF.

The chain employs TRBV29-1 and TRBJ2-3, with 11 bases aligning to TRBD2. CDR1 is SQVTM, CDR2 ANQGSEA, per germline. The CDR3 runs to 16 residues. After removal of 3 bases from V and 1 base from J, the junction contained 6 bases not matched to a gene. CDR3 amino acids: CSVDPKTSGGTDTQYF. In nucleotides, the CDR3 is TGCAGCGTTGACCCAAAGACTAGCGGGGGCACAGATACGCAGTATTTT.

This clone was seen just once. V is TRBV6-5 and J is TRBJ1-6; D is uncertain. With 7 bases removed from V and 7 bases from J, the gap between germline ends came to 17 bases. The CDR3 sequence is 15 residues long. CDR1 is MNHEY, CDR2 SVGAGI, per germline. The CDR3 sequence is CASTTRLVRNSPLHF. The CDR3, as DNA: TGTGCCAGCACCACCCGCTTGGTTCGGAATTCACCCCTCCACTTT.

This clone has a handful of counts. The chain is built from TRBV5-8 and TRBJ2-2; 7 bases are shared with TRBD2. There are 17 residues in the CDR3. The V gene end was trimmed by 5 bases and the J gene end by 0 bases; junction bases not matched to a gene: 10. Germline CDR1 SGHTS, CDR2 YDEGEE. CDR3 nucleotides: TGTGCCAGCAGGTCGATGCGGGGGAATACGAACACCGGGGAGCTGTTTTTT. This sequence encodes CASRSMRGNTNTGELFF.

The V call is TRBV6-6, the J call TRBJ2-6; 10 bases agree with TRBD1. This CDR3 has 16 residues. With 8 bases clipped from V and 1 base from J, the junction kept 5 bases outside the gene matches. The germline gives CDR1 MNHNY, CDR2 SVGAGI (reference sequence). DNA of the CDR3: TGTGCCAGCGGAGACAGGGGGCCTTCTGGGGCCAACGTCCTGACTTTC. Amino acid sequence: CASGDRGPSGANVLTF.

There are a few counts of this clone. The chain employs TRBV5-1 and TRBJ1-2, with D maybe TRBD1 (6 bases). The length of the CDR3 is 12 residues. CDR1 and CDR2 from the germline V gene are SGHRS and YFSETQ. V was cut by 4 bases and J by 4 bases, with 8 bases left in between. Written as DNA, the CDR3 is TGCGCCAGCAGCGAAGGGGGCTATGGCTACACCTTC. Translating it yields CASSEGGYGYTF.

The V and J genes are TRBV5-1 and TRBJ2-7, with 7 bases matching TRBD2. CDR1 is SGHRS and CDR2 is YFSETQ in the germline V gene. This CDR3 comprises 12 residues. J lost 4 bases, V lost 3 bases, and 1 base had no gene match. CDR3 loop: CASSWEGYEQYF. The CDR3 coding sequence is TGCGCCAGCAGCTGGGAGGGTTACGAGCAGTACTTC.

J is TRBJ2-7 and V is TRBV7-2; 7 nucleotides match TRBD2. V lost 1 base and J lost 1; bases outside the gene matches: 7. The CDR3 covers 16 residues. The germline gives CDR1 SGHTA, CDR2 FQGNSA. The CDR3 loop reads CASSLGAVGGSYEQYF. The CDR3 nucleotides are TGTGCCAGCAGCTTAGGGGCAGTCGGGGGGTCCTACGAGCAGTACTTC.

This rearrangement joins TRBV3-1 (or the pseudogene TRBV3-2) to TRBJ1-2, with 9 bases aligning to TRBD1. Germline-derived CDR1 and CDR2 are LGHDT and YNNKEL (reference sequence). This CDR3 contains 14 residues. V lost 2 bases to trimming and J lost 8 bases; unmatched junction nucleotides: 6. CDR3 region: CASSQWGQGGGYTF. In DNA, the CDR3 is TGTGCCAGCAGCCAATGGGGACAGGGTGGCGGCTACACCTTC.

In the case of this clone: An end of the junction differs from the germline gene, which may be a read error. The chain uses TRBV3-1 (or the pseudogene TRBV3-2) and TRBJ2-3; TRBD2 aligns across 11 bases. CDR1 and CDR2 (germline): LGHDT, YNNKEL (reference sequence). The CDR3 is made up of 12 amino acids. CDR3 in amino acids: CASSQASGGPDF. Here the CDR3 DNA reads TGTGCCAGCAGCCAGGCTAGCGGGGGGCCGGATTTT.

The V call is TRBV5-1, the J call TRBJ1-1; the match to TRBD1 covers 7 bases. V was pared by 4 bases and J by 1 base, with 4 bases of the junction left unmatched. The CDR3 is 14 amino acids. CDR1 SGHRS and CDR2 YFSETQ come from the germline V gene. Here the CDR3 DNA reads TGCGCCAGCAGCGGACAGGTCGAGAACACTGAAGCTTTCTTT. This encodes CASSGQVENTEAFF.

This chain links TRBV14 with TRBJ2-2, with D possibly TRBD1 on 5 matching bases. The CDR3 is made up of 14 amino acids. The ends were cut back, 1 base at V and 7 bases at J, with 10 bases in the middle. Germline V gene sequence: CDR1 SGHDN, CDR2 FVKESK. CDR3 protein: CASSQAGYGGELFF. The CDR3, as DNA: TGTGCCAGCAGCCAAGCAGGGTACGGCGGGGAGCTGTTTTTT.

The rearrangement links TRBV7-2 to TRBJ1-1, with 7 nucleotides matching TRBD1. This CDR3 spans 15 amino acids. Losses at the gene ends were 2 bases for V and 1 base for J; bases not matched to a gene: 4. Germline V gene sequence: CDR1 SGHTA, CDR2 FQGNSA. The CDR3, as DNA: TGTGCCAGCAGCTTAACAGGGGCCTGGAACACTGAAGCTTTCTTT. This encodes CASSLTGAWNTEAFF.

The V call is TRBV19, the J call TRBJ2-3, with TRBD2 matching 12 bases. CDR3 length: 15 amino acids. CDR1 and CDR2 from the germline V gene are LNHDA and SQIVND (reference sequence). Unmatched junction bases numbered 10, after V lost 8 bases and J lost 7 bases. The CDR3 region is CASGGPSGGAYTQYF. CDR3 nucleotide sequence: TGTGCCAGTGGCGGACCTAGCGGGGGGGCGTATACGCAGTATTTT.

The chain carries TRBV19 and TRBJ2-5; 8 bases fit TRBD2. V was clipped by 5 bases and J by 5 bases; unmatched bases: 16. This CDR3 comprises 17 residues. Germline V gives CDR1 LNHDA, CDR2 SQIVND (reference sequence). The CDR3 region is CASSPQGSGVLRETQYF. The CDR3, as DNA: TGTGCCAGTAGTCCTCAAGGTAGCGGGGTTCTTCGGGAGACCCAGTACTTC.

This chain joins TRBV7-2 and TRBJ1-3; D gene uncertain. Trimming cost V 0 bases and J 3 bases, with 6 bases left between them. The germline gives CDR1 SGHTA, CDR2 FQGNSA. The CDR3 is 14 amino acids. The CDR3 reads CASSLAQIGNTIYF. DNA for the CDR3: TGTGCCAGCAGCTTAGCACAGATTGGAAACACCATATATTTT.

J is TRBJ1-1 and V is TRBV5-1, with D hard to call. The germline V and J ends were trimmed by 1 base and 6 bases, with 25 bases remaining between them. Germline CDR1 SGHRS, CDR2 YFSETQ. The CDR3 sequence is 18 residues long. This chain's CDR3 is CASSLRPARGTAGAEAFF. CDR3 bases: TGCGCCAGCAGCTTGCGACCTGCCCGAGGCACTGCGGGCGCTGAAGCTTTCTTT.

The sample holds many counts of this clone. The V and J genes are TRBV7-2 and TRBJ1-1, with D perhaps TRBD1 (6 bases). CDR1 is SGHTA, CDR2 FQGNSA, per germline. This CDR3 contains 15 residues. Between the trimmed V and J ends, which lost 6 bases and 0 bases, there was a span of 14 bases. CDR3 nucleotide sequence: TGTGCCAGCAGACTTAATAGGGGGATGAACACTGAAGCTTTCTTT. It codes for CASRLNRGMNTEAFF.

The CDR3 DNA is TGTGCCAGCAGCTTGGTTCTCGGGACAGCTAATGAAAAACTGTTTTTT. This translates into CASSLVLGTANEKLFF. The chain employs TRBV5-5 and TRBJ1-4; 7 bases agree with TRBD1. Germline CDR1 and CDR2: SGHKS and YYEKEE (reference sequence). This CDR3 region has 16 residues. The V and J ends lost 0 bases and 3 bases, in that order; junction bases with no gene match: 5.

This chain links TRBV5-1 with TRBJ2-5; 9 nucleotides align to TRBD1. The J segment lost 2 bases and the V segment lost 5 bases, leaving 7 bases of the junction unmatched. The CDR3 covers 15 residues. The germline gives CDR1 SGHRS, CDR2 YFSETQ. The CDR3 DNA sequence: TGCGCCAGCAGTCACCATGGACAGGGGCAAGAGACCCAGTACTTC. It yields the protein CASSHHGQGQETQYF.